Below are 19 T cell receptor beta chains sequenced from a single sample in a study of HIV-infected patients and healthy controls (dated by TCRdb to between 2014 and 2016). The library was prepared using 5' RACE. Instrument used: Illumina MiSeq. SuperScript III was used to reverse transcribe 500 ng RNA with primers targeting the alpha and beta constant regions. Separate alpha and beta chain libraries were made by chain-specific third strand synthesis with multiplexing indices. The public reads were reprocessed in TCRdb via fastp at Q25 and MiXCR, keeping in-frame beta chains. Identical CDR3 proteins give one entry, which carries the most common genes and DNA. The sample table contains 9,000 to 9,500 distinct CDR3 sequences; only one count was recorded for approximately 5% of them. Of the sample, about 8% is held by the ten largest clones. Since whole blood was used without any cell fractionation, the repertoire reflected all peripheral T cells in unsorted form.

The sample comprised blood. Receptor source: an adult in good health.

The CDR3 sequence: CASSQELAEYGNEQFF. In nucleotides, the CDR3 is TGTGCCAGCAGCCAAGAACTTGCGGAATATGGCAATGAGCAGTTCTTC. V usage is TRBV14 and J usage is TRBJ2-1; D gene unclear. This CDR3 has 16 residues. The ends were cut back, 0 bases at V and 6 bases at J, with 15 bases in the middle. Germline CDR1 SGHDN, CDR2 FVKESK.

This clonotype rates as medium-sized. This sequence joins TRBV27 and TRBJ2-3; TRBD2 agrees at 8 bases. J was trimmed by 14 bases and V by 5 bases; bases with no gene match: 18. From germline, CDR1 is MNHEY and CDR2 SMNVEV (reference sequence). The CDR3 runs 15 residues. The CDR3 bases are TGTGCCAGCAGTCCTACGGGACTAGTGGGCCTCTTACCGTATTTT. It encodes CASSPTGLVGLLPYF.

In this sample, this clonotype is medium-sized. The chain combines TRBV4-2 with TRBJ1-1; D is undetermined. The germline V and J ends were trimmed by 1 base and 4 bases, with 13 bases remaining between them. Per the germline V gene, CDR1 is LGHNA and CDR2 is YNFKEQ. This CDR3 comprises 15 residues. This CDR3 is CASSQVRVSGTEAFF. The CDR3 region has the DNA TGTGCCAGCAGCCAAGTAAGGGTGTCTGGCACTGAAGCTTTCTTT.

Many counts were recorded for this clonotype. This chain joins TRBV28 and TRBJ2-7; a possible D gene is TRBD2 (6 bases). Between the trimmed V and J ends, which lost 5 bases and 6 bases, there was a span of 17 bases. The CDR3 has 14 residues. Germline CDR1 is MDHEN and CDR2 is SYDVKM. The CDR3 loop is CASSIPPGGGEQYF. The CDR3, as DNA: TGTGCCAGCAGTATCCCTCCCGGGGGTGGCGAGCAGTACTTC.

This clonotype occurred many times. This chain links TRBV19 with TRBJ2-1; D may correspond to TRBD1 or TRBD2 (6 bases each). The germline V and J ends were trimmed by 7 bases and 9 bases, with 16 bases remaining between them. CDR1 LNHDA and CDR2 SQIVND come from the germline V gene (reference sequence). The CDR3 runs 13 residues. The CDR3 DNA sequence: TGTGCCAGTACCCTAGGGGGGTGGGGTGAGCAGTTCTTC. Translated, it gives CASTLGGWGEQFF.

Many counts were recorded for this clonotype. The V gene is TRBV6-5, the J gene TRBJ1-1; a weak D match, TRBD1 (5 bases). From germline, CDR1 is MNHEY and CDR2 SVGAGI. V lost 8 bases and J 2 bases, leaving 15 bases between the germline ends. The CDR3 contains 14 residues. DNA of the CDR3: TGTGCCAGCTACGGAACCGGGGGAAACACTGAAGCTTTCTTT. Residues: CASYGTGGNTEAFF.

By sample share, this clonotype is medium-sized. This chain connects TRBV11-3 to TRBJ1-1; D ambiguous. With 4 bases removed from V and 2 bases from J, the gap between germline ends came to 11 bases. Germline lookup yields CDR1 SGHNT and CDR2 YENEEA. CDR3 length equals 14 residues. The CDR3 nucleotides read TGTGCCAGCAGCTCCAGTGGGGTAAACACTGAAGCTTTCTTT. It is translated as CASSSSGVNTEAFF.

This clonotype was seen a few times. CDR3 sequence (DNA): TGTGCCAGCAGTAGCCGGGACTCGCACTACGAGCAGTACTTC. It specifies CASSSRDSHYEQYF. The J gene is TRBJ2-7, the V gene TRBV6-6; possible D gene TRBD2, 6 bases. Germline V gene sequence: CDR1 MNHNY, CDR2 SVGAGI (reference sequence). The V gene lost 5 bases and the J gene lost 3 bases, with 14 bases spanning the gap. This CDR3 is built from 14 residues.

This clonotype is medium-sized in the sample. The chain couples TRBV7-6 to TRBJ2-1, with D unresolved. Germline V gives CDR1 SGHVS, CDR2 FNYEAQ. Trimming left V 1 base short and J 8 bases short, with 9 bases between. The CDR3 is 13 amino acids. CDR3 in amino acids: CASSLGGWDEQFF. Written as DNA, the CDR3 is TGTGCCAGCAGCTTAGGAGGATGGGATGAGCAGTTCTTC.

By sample share, this clonotype is medium-sized (0.01 to 0.1%). The chain uses TRBV4-3 and TRBJ2-5, with D uncertain. The V end was cut by 1 base, the J end by 1 base, with 4 bases between. Germline V gives CDR1 LGHNA, CDR2 YSLEER. The CDR3 extends over 13 amino acids. The CDR3 coding sequence is TGCGCCAGCAGCCAAGGTCCCCAAGAGACCCAGTACTTC. This translates into CASSQGPQETQYF.

This clonotype was counted at least ten times. The chain joins TRBV5-1 to TRBJ2-7; the D gene is possibly TRBD2 (6 bases). The CDR3 contains 15 residues. Trimming removed 0 bases at V and 2 bases at J, with 12 bases between. Germline lookup yields CDR1 SGHRS and CDR2 YFSETQ. The CDR3 nucleotides read TGCGCCAGCAGCTTGGAAGGGCGGGGAACCTACGAGCAGTACTTC. Translating gives CASSLEGRGTYEQYF.

This chain links TRBV18 with TRBJ2-1; 7 bases line up with TRBD1. This CDR3 spans 16 amino acids. In germline, CDR1 is KGHSH, CDR2 LQKENI. Germline trimming cut 1 base from V and 9 bases from J; bases unmatched to any gene: 12. The CDR3 DNA reads as TGTGCCAGCTCACCACAGATGGACAGGTCTCCTGTTGAGCAGTTCTTC. Its translation is CASSPQMDRSPVEQFF.

This clonotype was seen ten or more times. The rearrangement links TRBV19 to TRBJ1-5; the D is unclear. The CDR3 length is 14 residues. V dropped 3 bases and J dropped 1 base, with 7 bases sitting between them. In germline, CDR1 is LNHDA, CDR2 SQIVND (reference sequence). CDR3 amino acids: CASSIGHSNQPQHF. The CDR3 DNA reads as TGTGCCAGTAGTATTGGTCACAGCAATCAGCCCCAGCATTTT.

The chain recombines TRBV30 with TRBJ2-7; D is ambiguous. From germline, CDR1 is GTSNPN and CDR2 SVGIG (reference sequence). The CDR3 sequence is 13 residues long. Deletions cut 3 bases from V and 2 bases from J, with 11 bases between. Here the CDR3 DNA reads TGTGCCTGGAGCGAAGGGAATACCTACGAGCAGTACTTC. Protein sequence: CAWSEGNTYEQYF.

This clonotype was observed at least ten times. J is TRBJ2-3 and V is TRBV28; D call uncertain. CDR1 and CDR2 (germline): MDHEN, SYDVKM. Trimming left V 5 bases short and J 0 bases short, with 6 bases between. This CDR3 has 13 residues. The CDR3 DNA reads TGTGCCAGCAGTAGTCCTAGCACAGATACGCAGTATTTT. Translated: CASSSPSTDTQYF.

By share, this clonotype ranks as medium-sized. This rearrangement joins TRBV5-1 to TRBJ2-6, with D uncertain. The ends were cut back, 2 bases at V and 2 bases at J, with 8 bases in the middle. The CDR3 loop spans 15 amino acids. Per germline, CDR1 SGHRS and CDR2 YFSETQ. The CDR3 DNA is TGCGCCAGCAGCTTTACCGCGGCTGGGGCCAACGTCCTGACTTTC. It specifies CASSFTAAGANVLTF. Filled out from reference TRBV5-1 and TRBJ2-6, the complete variable domain reads KAGVTQTPRYLIKTRGQQVTLSCSPISGHRSVSWYQQTPGQGLQFLFEYFSETQRNKGNFPGRFSGRQFSNSRSEMNVSTLELGDSALYLCASSFTAAGANVLTFGAGSRLTVL.

This clonotype ranks as medium-sized. The gene calls are TRBV7-9 and TRBJ1-5, with 9 bases aligning to TRBD1. The length of the CDR3 is 15 residues. Trimming at V came to 5 bases and at J to 3 bases, leaving 5 bases not matched to a gene. Germline V gene sequence: CDR1 SEHNR, CDR2 FQNEAQ (reference sequence). In nucleotides, the CDR3 is TGTGCCAGCAGCCCCGGGACAGGGATCAATCAGCCCCAGCATTTT. This codes for CASSPGTGINQPQHF.

This clonotype is categorized as medium-sized (0.01 to 0.1%). The chain uses TRBV20-1 and TRBJ2-5, with unresolved D. CDR1 and CDR2 from the germline V gene are DFQATT and SNEGSKA (reference sequence). Trimming took off 3 bases at V and 2 bases at J, with 7 bases between the two ends. The CDR3 is 12 amino acids. CDR3 nucleotides: TGCAGTGCTAGTAGCTCACAAGAGACCCAGTACTTC. This codes for CSASSSQETQYF.

This clonotype is medium-sized within its sample. The chain uses TRBV20-1 and TRBJ1-4; 9 bases match TRBD1. This CDR3 has 13 amino acids. Germline loops: CDR1 DFQATT, CDR2 SNEGSKA (reference sequence). The trim removed 4 bases at V and 7 bases at J, leaving 4 bases unmatched. Written as DNA, the CDR3 is TGCAGTGCTACTCGGACAGGGGTTGAAAAACTGTTTTTT. Its protein product is CSATRTGVEKLFF.